This passage covers 5 T cell receptor beta chains from one sample sequenced in a study of cytomegalovirus exposure and HLA in healthy donors. In the PCR, 60 Vbeta and 13 Jbeta primers were used. Assay: immunoSEQ multiplex PCR; the TCRdb copy retains only in-frame clones and omits some. In the table there are around 150,000 clones, 80% of which are singletons. Sample: PBMCs. These receptors were collected from a man in his fifties or sixties in good health and CMV-seronegative.

Only one count was recorded for this clone. The V gene is TRBV19, the J gene TRBJ2-3, with 10 bases identical to TRBD2. The V and J ends lost 5 bases and 4 bases, in that order; junction bases with no gene match: 6. The germline V gene has CDR1 LNHDA and CDR2 SQIVND (reference sequence). This CDR3 is built from 15 residues. Here the CDR3 DNA reads TGTGCCAGTAGTCCCGGGACTAGCGATTCAGATACGCAGTATTTT. This encodes CASSPGTSDSDTQYF.

The chain joins TRBV28 to TRBJ2-1, with TRBD1 matching 7 bases. The V and J ends lost 3 bases and 11 bases, in that order; junction bases with no gene match: 4. Germline V gene sequence: CDR1 MDHEN, CDR2 SYDVKM. The CDR3 spans 12 residues. CDR3 coding DNA: TGTGCCAGCAGTTTGCGACAGGGAAAGCAGTTCTTC. This gives the protein CASSLRQGKQFF.

The chain has TRBV9 and TRBJ2-2, with a tentative D call TRBD1 (5 bases). V was trimmed by 0 bases and J by 2 bases, leaving 11 bases between them. Germline-derived CDR1 and CDR2 are SGDLS and YYNGEE. The CDR3 contains 16 residues. The CDR3 reads CASSVGSRGNTGELFF. CDR3 DNA sequence: TGTGCCAGCAGCGTAGGTTCTAGGGGAAACACCGGGGAGCTGTTTTTT.

The gene calls are TRBV7-9 and TRBJ2-1, with D unresolved. The V end was cut by 1 base, the J end by 4 bases, with 8 bases between. This CDR3 is 14 amino acids long. CDR1 and CDR2 from the germline V gene are SEHNR and FQNEAQ (reference sequence). The CDR3 loop reads CASSLGAEYNEQFF. The CDR3 DNA reads TGTGCCAGCAGCTTAGGGGCAGAGTACAATGAGCAGTTCTTC.

V is TRBV9 and J is TRBJ1-3; possible D gene TRBD1, 5 bases. The CDR3 covers 15 residues. V lost 0 bases and J lost 2, with 9 bases in between. The V gene's germline CDR1 is SGDLS and CDR2 YYNGEE. CDR3 DNA: TGTGCCAGCAGCGTAGAAGGGGCAACTGGAAACACCATATATTTT. Translation gives CASSVEGATGNTIYF.